Reported below is one T cell receptor beta chain. Its target antigen remains unknown. One base away there is no much larger clone; base qualities are not given. The TCR beta CDR3 regions were amplified from RNA transcripts. The first round of RT-PCR for the TCR CDR3 was performed with the HTBI primer set and the Qiagen OneStep RT-PCR kit. The libraries were constructed in a second round of multiplex PCR and then size-selected and purified. Libraries were sequenced paired-end with 100 bp reads on an Illumina HiSeq2000. The original pipeline was this. SOAPnuke was used to process the raw data, removing reads that contained adapters or uncalled bases, had a mean Phred below 15, or lacked an exact match to the constant primer or identifier. COPE v1.2.5 was used to merge high-quality paired reads, and clonotypes were defined as unique nucleotide sequences. MiTCR v1.1 was used to align the clonotypes against IMGT TRBV, TRBD and TRBJ reference segments. The analysis included only V-J combinations with a frequency above 0.0001, which together covered about 99% of the repertoires. A TCS score was defined as the ratio of F50 (clonal expansion) to E x V (chaos), with BLOSUM62-based TCRdist applied between CDR3 peptides within each V-J. Welch's t-statistics and random forest reduced roughly 530 V-J features to 13, which were used in a naive Bayes classifier (R e1071). TCRdb trimmed public reads at Q25 via fastp, called clones via MiXCR and kept in-frame beta chains. Rows with a matching CDR3 protein are joined into one entry that keeps the most common DNA and genes. The V and J calls, along with clone size, are taken from TCRdb and not from the paper's own processing. The table for this sample lists roughly 700,000 distinct CDR3 sequences; around 15% of them were counted only once. The ten largest clonotypes hold roughly a sixth of the sample.

This entry belongs to a study of T cells in Graves' hyperthyroidism and ophthalmopathy (dated by TCRdb to the late 2010s). In the study overall: Peripheral blood was collected at initial diagnosis, before any treatment. A discovery cohort of about a hundred patients, approximately 44 with Graves' ophthalmopathy and fewer than 65 with stable Graves' hyperthyroidism, was used to find distinguishing TCR V-J signatures. Prospective prediction of ophthalmopathy was tested in an independent validation cohort of some 20 hyperthyroidism patients and roughly 16 patients who later progressed to ophthalmopathy. The 75 to 100 discovery patients were divided at random into training and test sets in a 7:3 ratio. In more than 5 Graves' hyperthyroidism patients, the study also compared T-cell repertoires from thyroid tissue with T-cell repertoires from blood. After sampling, hyperthyroidism patients received methimazole starting at 30 mg daily, and ophthalmopathy patients received high-dose intravenous methylprednisolone. The paper reports TCR Vbeta CDR3 sequencing of roughly 140 peripheral blood samples: 40 to 45 ophthalmopathy, fewer than 80 hyperthyroidism and 17 progressor patients. Broad study findings and their caveats: During validation, the model predicted progression to ophthalmopathy a median of roughly 7.1 months ahead of onset, with roughly 65% sensitivity and 72.22% specificity. Most expanded thyroid clonotypes (frequency above 0.001) were also found in blood, which suggests that blood repertoires may mirror thyroid immune responses. Sample size was not statistically predetermined, and investigators were not blinded to group allocation. A 13 V-J signature model separated ophthalmopathy from stable hyperthyroidism, with over 85% sensitivity and about 81% specificity in cross-validation and 80%/75% in testing.

Graves' hyperthyroidism was defined as stable when no progression to ophthalmopathy occurred over 18 months of follow-up. Hyperthyroidism patients were newly diagnosed, with disease duration under 2 months, and aged 18 to 65 years. Any patient with an uncontrolled infection, another autoimmune disease, pregnancy or lactation was excluded. Diagnoses were based on clinical symptoms, serum thyroxine and TRAb, thyroid ultrasound and orbital computed tomography. PBMCs were separated from roughly 10 ml of fresh peripheral blood using Ficoll-Paque density gradient centrifugation. Trizol reagent was used to extract total RNA, and RNA quality was then checked on an Agilent 2100 Bioanalyzer. Material for sequencing was blood. This sequence was found in a man aged 50 to 60 with Graves' hyperthyroidism.

The CDR3 reads CASSLNDRGELFF. The DNA sequence is as follows: TGTGCCAGCAGCTTAAATGATCGAGGGGAGCTGTTTTTT. The V and J genes are TRBV7-9 and TRBJ2-2; the D gene cannot be resolved reliably. The CDR3 measures 13 amino acids from cysteine to phenylalanine. The sequence is cut down to CDR3 DNA, 39 bases in frame from base 1. Trimming removed 2 bases from V and 8 bases from J, leaving 9 bases between the germline ends. The CDR1 and CDR2 encoded by the germline V gene (reference sequence) are SEHNR and FQNEAQ.